A single sample gave rise to the 5 T cell receptor beta chains below, sequenced in a study of cytomegalovirus exposure and HLA in healthy donors. PCR amplification relied on 60 Vbeta primers (plus 13 Jbeta primers). Using immunoSEQ multiplex PCR, the repertoire was profiled, and TCRdb retains in-frame clones only, with some absent. The table records 120,000 to 150,000 clones, about 85% of them present only once. Sequencing was done on a sample of PBMCs. The receptors stem from a boy between 2 and 10 years old in good health and CMV-seronegative.

The chain couples TRBV10-1 to TRBJ1-2; D unresolved. Germline CDR1 is WNHNN and CDR2 is SYGVQD (reference sequence). CDR3 length: 14 residues. V lost 5 bases and J 10 bases, leaving 20 bases between the germline ends. The CDR3 DNA is TGCGCCAGCAGTCCGTACCCAGAGGAAGATGCCTACACCTTC. Protein sequence: CASSPYPEEDAYTF.

The chain uses TRBV7-6 and TRBJ2-2; a weak D match, TRBD2 (5 bases). The V gene's germline CDR1 is SGHVS and CDR2 FNYEAQ. The CDR3 length is 15 residues. V shed 5 bases and J shed 2 bases, with 12 bases lying between them. The CDR3 is CASSPRTGNTGELFF. In nucleotides, the CDR3 is TGTGCCAGCAGCCCGCGGACGGGAAACACCGGGGAGCTGTTTTTT.

The CDR3, as DNA: TGCGCCAGCAGACTGGGACAGCCCACTGAAGCTTTCTTT. This gives the protein CASRLGQPTEAFF. The chain has TRBV5-1 and TRBJ1-1; 7 bases agree with TRBD1. The CDR3 extends over 13 amino acids. After removal of 5 bases from V and 4 bases from J, the junction contained 5 bases not matched to a gene. Germline CDR1 is SGHRS and CDR2 is YFSETQ.

V and J are TRBV7-2 and TRBJ1-2; 7 bases agree with TRBD1. Germline V gene lookup returns CDR1 SGHTA and CDR2 FQGNSA. The CDR3 runs to 15 residues. V gave up 3 bases and J gave up 8 bases; unmatched junction bases: 12. The CDR3 nucleotides read TGTGCCAGCAGCTTCTCGACAGGGTCGGAGGGAGGCTACACCTTC. Translation gives CASSFSTGSEGGYTF.

The chain has TRBV6-6 and TRBJ2-7; the match to TRBD2 covers 8 bases. The CDR3 has 14 amino acids. Germline V gene lookup returns CDR1 MNHNY and CDR2 SVGAGI (reference sequence). The V segment lost 0 bases and the J segment 6 bases; nucleotides outside the gene matches: 4. In DNA, the CDR3 is TGTGCCAGCAGTTACTCTCATCTAGCGGGCGAGCAGTACTTC. Encoded protein: CASSYSHLAGEQYF.